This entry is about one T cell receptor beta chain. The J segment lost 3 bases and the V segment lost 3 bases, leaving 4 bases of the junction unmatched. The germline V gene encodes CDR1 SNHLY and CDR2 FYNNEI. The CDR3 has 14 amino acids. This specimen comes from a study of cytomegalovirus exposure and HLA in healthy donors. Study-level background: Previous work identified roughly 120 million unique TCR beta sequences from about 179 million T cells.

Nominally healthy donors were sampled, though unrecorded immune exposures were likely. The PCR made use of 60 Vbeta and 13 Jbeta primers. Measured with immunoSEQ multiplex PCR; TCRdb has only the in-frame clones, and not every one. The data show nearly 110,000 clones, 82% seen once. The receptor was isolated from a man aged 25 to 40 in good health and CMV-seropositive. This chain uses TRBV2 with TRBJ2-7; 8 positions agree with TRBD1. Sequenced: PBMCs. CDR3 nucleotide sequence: TGTGCCAGCAGTGACCGTACAGGGGGCTACGAGCAGTACTTC. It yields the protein CASSDRTGGYEQYF.